The source of this T cell receptor (beta chain) is a study of T cell responses to AZD1222 COVID-19 vaccine. General study results and limits: Among the donors, most were white British and more were female, and clonal diversity was possibly underestimated. Seropositive status at baseline applied to only a handful of AZD1222 recipients. Nearly half of spike-specific TCRs reportedly target variant regions that are unmutated in the B.1.351 and B.1.1.7 variants. The study sampled repertoires only after the peak T cell response.

As concerns this clone: The antigen remains undetermined.

Sequenced by immunoSEQ multiplex PCR; TCRdb stores in-frame clones only, minus some. This sample yields 200,000 to 300,000 clones, of which roughly 93% are seen a single time; 0.5% to 0.7% belongs to the top ten. CDR1 LNHDA and CDR2 SQIVND come from the germline V gene (reference sequence). V was trimmed by 0 bases and J by 4 bases, leaving 13 bases between them. This CDR3 has 16 amino acids. Sequencing was performed on peripheral blood, taken on day 0 of AZD1222 vaccination. The TCR was taken from an adult in good health. V usage is TRBV19 and J usage is TRBJ1-5; D remains unclear. The CDR3 DNA sequence: TGTGCCAGTAGTATAGATCACTCAGAGGGAAATCAGCCCCAGCATTTT. It translates to CASSIDHSEGNQPQHF.